The rows below give T cell receptor beta chains drawn from one sample of a study of PD-1 blockade in mismatch repair-deficient tumors. Generated by immunoSEQ multiplex PCR, the TCRdb table keeps only in-frame clones and is missing some. The table lists approximately 130,000 clones, approximately 86% of them singletons. The source material was peripheral blood, sampled 44 weeks after starting pembrolizumab. The receptor set was obtained from an adult with mismatch repair-deficient cancer. CDR3s include the opening cysteine and the closing phenylalanine or tryptophan. D genes are given only for firm matches. Only some rows state a clone size, as once, few, many or a class for expanded clones.

clone size,J gene,D gene,CDR3 length,V gene,CDR3 protein,CDR3 DNA
.,TRBJ2-1,.,16,TRBV5-1,CASSSQDKYSYNEQFF,TGCGCCAGCAGCTCCCAGGACAAATACTCCTACAATGAGCAGTTCTTC
once,TRBJ2-7,.,12,TRBV28,CAGGARGYEQYF,TGTGCCGGCGGGGCCAGGGGCTACGAGCAGTACTTC
.,TRBJ2-2,TRBD2,15,TRBV5-1,CASKAGIANTGELFF,TGCGCCAGCAAAGCGGGAATCGCGAACACCGGGGAGCTGTTTTTT
once,TRBJ2-5,.,15,TRBV11-1,CASSKSPGGGETQYF,TGTGCCAGCAGCAAAAGCCCGGGAGGGGGCGAGACCCAGTACTTC
.,TRBJ2-7,.,15,TRBV30,CAWSVPLRVPYEQYF,TGTGCCTGGAGTGTACCCCTTCGGGTCCCCTACGAGCAGTACTTC
.,TRBJ2-1,.,15,TRBV28,CASSLLRGAEDEQFF,TGTGCCAGCAGTTTACTGCGTGGGGCGGAGGATGAGCAGTTCTTC
.,TRBJ2-7,.,14,TRBV7-9,CASSVGRGEDEQYF,TGTGCCAGCAGCGTCGGGAGAGGGGAGGACGAGCAGTACTTC
.,TRBJ2-2,.,14,TRBV6-5,CASSYAGFGGELFF,TGTGCCAGCAGTTACGCGGGGTTTGGCGGGGAGCTGTTTTTT
few,TRBJ2-3,.,15,TRBV9,CASSAGAYNTDTQYF,TGTGCCAGCAGCGCCGGGGCCTATAACACAGATACGCAGTATTTT
.,TRBJ1-2,.,12,TRBV5-1,CASSLEGFGYTF,TGCGCCAGCAGCTTGGAGGGTTTTGGCTACACCTTC
.,TRBJ2-2,.,16,TRBV14,CASSQGSRLYTGELFF,TGTGCCAGCAGCCAAGGTAGCAGGTTATACACCGGGGAGCTGTTTTTT
.,TRBJ1-1,.,12,TRBV19,CASSTTYTEAFF,TGTGCCAGTAGTACCACCTACACTGAAGCTTTCTTT
.,TRBJ1-4,TRBD1,15,TRBV28,CASSRYRGTNEKLFF,TGTGCCAGCAGTCGTTACAGGGGAACTAATGAAAAACTGTTTTTT
.,TRBJ2-3,.,12,TRBV5-1,CASSLAVDTQYF,TGCGCCAGCAGCTTGGCAGTAGATACGCAGTATTTT
.,TRBJ2-1,.,13,TRBV5-4,CASSLLAAHEQFF,TGTGCCAGCAGCTTATTAGCCGCCCATGAGCAGTTCTTC
.,TRBJ2-3,.,12,TRBV30,CAWSATTDTQYF,TGTGCCTGGAGTGCAACCACAGATACGCAGTATTTT
once,TRBJ2-2,.,15,TRBV7-9,CASSFGDRGTGELFF,TGTGCCAGCAGCTTCGGGGATCGGGGCACCGGGGAGCTGTTTTTT
.,TRBJ2-2,TRBD2,16,TRBV4-3,CASSQIGTSTAGELFF,TGCGCCAGCAGCCAAATAGGGACTAGCACGGCCGGGGAGCTGTTTTTT
once,TRBJ2-5,.,14,TRBV5-1,CASSPDPGEETQYF,TGCGCCAGCAGCCCGGACCCTGGTGAAGAGACCCAGTACTTC
.,TRBJ2-7,.,16,TRBV18,CASSPDRYPFPYEQYF,TGTGCCAGCTCTCCCGACAGGTATCCATTTCCCTACGAGCAGTACTTC
.,TRBJ2-7,.,12,TRBV6-1,CASGVGSYEQYF,TGTGCCAGCGGGGTGGGCTCCTACGAGCAGTACTTC
.,TRBJ1-1,TRBD1,15,TRBV7-2,CASRKRTGANTEAFF,TGTGCCAGCAGAAAAAGGACAGGGGCGAACACTGAAGCTTTCTTT
.,TRBJ2-1,TRBD2,14,TRBV14,CASSRRGAYNEQFF,TGTGCCAGCAGCCGTCGGGGGGCCTACAATGAGCAGTTCTTC
.,TRBJ2-3,TRBD1,15,TRBV5-1,CASSRRQGHTDTQYF,TGCGCCAGCAGCCGTCGACAGGGCCACACAGATACGCAGTATTTT
.,TRBJ1-2,.,13,TRBV2,CASRQEPNYGYTF,TGTGCCAGCAGACAGGAACCTAACTATGGCTACACCTTC
.,TRBJ2-7,.,15,TRBV21-1,CASSSPGTGVYEQYF,TGTGCCAGCAGCAGCCCTGGGACAGGTGTCTACGAGCAGTACTTC
.,TRBJ2-5,TRBD2,14,TRBV13,CASSPGLARGTQYF,TGTGCCAGCAGCCCGGGACTAGCGAGAGGGACCCAGTACTTC
.,TRBJ2-5,.,14,TRBV5-1,CASSSTVPRETQYF,TGCGCCAGCAGTAGTACGGTCCCCCGGGAGACCCAGTACTTC
.,TRBJ2-5,.,14,TRBV4-1,CASSQVSGQETQYF,TGCGCCAGCAGCCAAGTAAGCGGGCAAGAGACCCAGTACTTC
.,TRBJ2-2,.,14,TRBV19,CASSVQGRGGELFF,TGTGCCAGTAGTGTACAGGGACGCGGCGGGGAGCTGTTTTTT
.,TRBJ2-2,.,17,TRBV10-3,CAISELTTPRNTGELFF,TGTGCCATCAGTGAGTTGACAACCCCGAGAAACACCGGGGAGCTGTTTTTT
.,TRBJ2-3,.,13,TRBV11-3,CASSLGLGDTQYF,TGTGCCAGCAGCTTAGGCCTGGGAGATACGCAGTATTTT
.,TRBJ2-7,TRBD1,17,TRBV28,CASSLSVDRVRSYEQYF,TGTGCCAGCAGTTTATCCGTCGACAGGGTCCGCTCCTACGAGCAGTACTTC
once,TRBJ2-2,TRBD1,16,TRBV4-1,CASSLRDSLNTGELFF,TGCGCCAGCAGCCTCCGGGACAGCCTGAACACCGGGGAGCTGTTTTTT
.,TRBJ1-1,.,16,TRBV2,CASSERNHVMNTEAFF,TGTGCCAGCAGTGAACGAAATCACGTTATGAACACTGAAGCTTTCTTT
.,TRBJ1-1,.,13,TRBV10-3,CAISEGGGTEAFF,TGTGCCATCAGCGAGGGGGGCGGCACTGAAGCTTTCTTT
.,TRBJ2-3,TRBD2,17,TRBV7-6,CASSSHDGAGGVDTQYF,TGTGCCAGCAGCTCCCATGACGGGGCGGGAGGCGTAGATACGCAGTATTTT
.,TRBJ2-5,.,15,TRBV11-2,CASSSNSGAQETQYF,TGTGCCAGCAGCTCGAATTCGGGGGCCCAAGAGACCCAGTACTTC
few,TRBJ1-2,.,13,TRBV2,CASSEGRNYGYTF,TGTGCCAGCAGTGAGGGCAGGAATTATGGCTACACCTTC
once,TRBJ2-7,TRBD2,13,TRBV28,CASSGLTSREQYF,TGTGCCAGCTCGGGACTAACGTCTCGGGAGCAGTACTTC
.,TRBJ2-1,TRBD2,16,TRBV5-6,CASSLGAGGPRNEQFF,TGTGCCAGCAGCTTGGGAGCGGGAGGGCCAAGGAATGAGCAGTTCTTC
.,TRBJ2-5,TRBD2,16,TRBV4-2,CASSQELAGLQETQYF,TGTGCCAGCAGCCAAGAGCTAGCGGGGTTACAAGAGACCCAGTACTTC